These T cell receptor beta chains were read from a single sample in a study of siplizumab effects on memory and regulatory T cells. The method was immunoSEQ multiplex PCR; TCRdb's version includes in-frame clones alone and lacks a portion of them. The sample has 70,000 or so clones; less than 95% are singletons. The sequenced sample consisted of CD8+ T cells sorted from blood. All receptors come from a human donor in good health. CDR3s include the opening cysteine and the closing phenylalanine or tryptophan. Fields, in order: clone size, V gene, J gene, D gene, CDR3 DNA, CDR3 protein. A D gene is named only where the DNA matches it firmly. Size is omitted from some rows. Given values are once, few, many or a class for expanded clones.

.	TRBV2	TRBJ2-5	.	TGTGCCAGTGAGGGGGGACGGGCTCTACAAGAGACCCAGTACTTC	CASEGGRALQETQYF
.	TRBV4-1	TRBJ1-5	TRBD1	TGCGCCAGCAGCCAGACCGGGACAGGGGGATTTGCCCAGCATTTT	CASSQTGTGGFAQHF
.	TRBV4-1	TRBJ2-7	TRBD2	TGCGCCAGCAGTCCTCTAGCGGGGGGCTCCTACGAGCAGTACTTC	CASSPLAGGSYEQYF
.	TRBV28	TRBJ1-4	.	TGTGCCAGCAGCCACCAGGATGAAAAACTGTTTTTT	CASSHQDEKLFF
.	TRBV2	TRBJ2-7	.	TGTGCCAGCAGTGACTTCGGGGGGCGCCTATCCCCCTACGAGCAGTACTTC	CASSDFGGRLSPYEQYF
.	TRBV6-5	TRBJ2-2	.	TGTGCCAGCAGTTACGGGCTGAACACCGGGGAGCTGTTTTTT	CASSYGLNTGELFF
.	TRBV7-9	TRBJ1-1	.	TGTGCCAGCAGCTTATGGACCCCCGAAGCTTTCTTT	CASSLWTPEAFF
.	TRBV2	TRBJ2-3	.	TGTGCCAGCAGTGGTGGACGGATCACAGATACGCAGTATTTT	CASSGGRITDTQYF
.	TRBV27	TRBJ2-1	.	TGTGCCAGCATGGAAAGCTCCTACAATGAGCAGTTCTTC	CASMESSYNEQFF
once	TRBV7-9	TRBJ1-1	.	TGTGCCAGCAGCTTAGATAATTCTCAAGGGCCGGGCACTGAAGCTTTCTTT	CASSLDNSQGPGTEAFF
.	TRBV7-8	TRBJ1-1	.	TGTGCCAGCAGCTTAGCGCGGGGTCCCGGCACTGAAGCTTTCTTT	CASSLARGPGTEAFF
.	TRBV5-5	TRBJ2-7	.	TGTGCCAGCAGCTCTAAACAGGGCCCCGAGCAGTACTTC	CASSSKQGPEQYF